One sample yielded the 4 T cell receptor beta chains listed below, sequenced in a study of T cell changes during pregnancy in multiple sclerosis. The protocol was immunoSEQ multiplex PCR, while the TCRdb copy is restricted to in-frame clones and leaves out a portion. The profile shows about 32,000 clones, about nine tenths of them singletons. Sequencing used CD8+ T cells from peripheral blood mononuclear cells, obtained in the second trimester of pregnancy. The source is a female donor in good health, enrolled as a control in a pregnancy study.

V gene TRBV25-1 combines with J gene TRBJ2-3; D unresolved. The CDR3 contains 14 residues. Trimming removed 6 bases from V and 0 bases from J, with 10 bases in between. Germline V gene sequence: CDR1 MGHDK, CDR2 SYGVNS. The CDR3: CASSPSSSTDTQYF. The CDR3 DNA is TGTGCCAGCAGCCCTTCCTCTAGCACAGATACGCAGTATTTT.

This sequence joins TRBV27 and TRBJ2-7; D gene unclear. V lost 2 bases to trimming and J lost 2 bases, with 10 bases between them. This CDR3 is built from 14 residues. Looked up from germline, CDR1 is MNHEY and CDR2 is SMNVEV (reference sequence). The chain's CDR3 is CASSLAGAAYEQYF. In DNA form, the CDR3 reads TGTGCCAGCAGTTTAGCCGGAGCCGCCTACGAGCAGTACTTC.

This chain connects TRBV25-1 to TRBJ1-6; 8 bases are shared with TRBD1. Germline-derived CDR1 and CDR2 are MGHDK and SYGVNS. Trimming cost V 10 bases and J 3 bases; bases outside gene matches: 14. CDR3 length equals 17 residues. DNA of the CDR3: TGTGCCACCTTTACCGGGACAGGAGATATCTATAATTCACCCCTCCACTTT. Amino acids: CATFTGTGDIYNSPLHF.

This chain links TRBV5-4 with TRBJ1-1; a weak D match, TRBD1 (5 bases). The V gene lost 4 bases and the J gene lost 2 bases, with 15 bases spanning the gap. CDR3 length equals 15 residues. From germline, CDR1 is SGHNT and CDR2 YYREEE (reference sequence). The DNA of the CDR3 is TGTGCCAGCAGCCCGAGGAAGACAGCTAACACTGAAGCTTTCTTT. It translates to CASSPRKTANTEAFF.